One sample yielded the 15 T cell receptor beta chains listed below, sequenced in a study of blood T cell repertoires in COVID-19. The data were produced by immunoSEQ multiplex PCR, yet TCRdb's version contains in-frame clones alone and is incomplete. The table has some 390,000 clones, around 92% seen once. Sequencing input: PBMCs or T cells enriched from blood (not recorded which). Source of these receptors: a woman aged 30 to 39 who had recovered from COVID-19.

CDR3 in DNA: TGTGCCAGCAGTTATACCGCCAGGGGGCTTGGTGAAGCTTTCTTT. Translating it yields CASSYTARGLGEAFF. The chain joins TRBV6-5 to TRBJ1-1, with 8 nucleotides matching TRBD1. Trimming at V came to 3 bases and at J to 7 bases, leaving 10 bases not matched to a gene. Germline loops: CDR1 MNHEY, CDR2 SVGAGI. This CDR3 has 15 residues.

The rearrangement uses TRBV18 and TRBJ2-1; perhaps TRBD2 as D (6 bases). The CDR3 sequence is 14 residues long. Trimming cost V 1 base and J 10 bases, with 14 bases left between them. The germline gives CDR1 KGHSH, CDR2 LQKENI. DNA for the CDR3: TGTGCCAGCTCACCACGGGCACCGGGGAGGGAGCAGTTCTTC. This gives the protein CASSPRAPGREQFF.

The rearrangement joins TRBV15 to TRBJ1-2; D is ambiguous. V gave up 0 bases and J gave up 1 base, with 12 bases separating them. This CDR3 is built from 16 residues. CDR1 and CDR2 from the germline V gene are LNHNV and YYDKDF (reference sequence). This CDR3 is CATSRDLGGVNYGYTF. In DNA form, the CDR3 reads TGTGCCACCAGCAGAGATCTAGGAGGAGTTAACTATGGCTACACCTTC.

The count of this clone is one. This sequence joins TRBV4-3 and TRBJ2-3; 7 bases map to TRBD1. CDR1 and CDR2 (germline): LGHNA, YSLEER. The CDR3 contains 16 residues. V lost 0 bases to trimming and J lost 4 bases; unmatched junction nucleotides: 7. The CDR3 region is CASSQERGLGADTQYF. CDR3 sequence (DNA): TGCGCCAGCAGCCAAGAGAGGGGGCTAGGCGCAGATACGCAGTATTTT.

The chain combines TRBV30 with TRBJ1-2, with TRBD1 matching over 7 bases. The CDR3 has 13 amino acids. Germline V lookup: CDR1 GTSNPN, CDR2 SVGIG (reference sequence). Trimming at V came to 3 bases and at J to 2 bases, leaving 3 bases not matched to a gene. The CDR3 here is CAWSATGNYGYTF. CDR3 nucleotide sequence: TGTGCCTGGAGCGCGACAGGGAACTATGGCTACACCTTC.

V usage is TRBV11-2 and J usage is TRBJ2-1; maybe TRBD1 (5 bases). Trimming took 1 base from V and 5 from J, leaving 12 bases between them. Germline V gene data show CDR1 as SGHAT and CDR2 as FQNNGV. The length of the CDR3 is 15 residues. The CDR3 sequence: CASSLGWGRDNEQFF. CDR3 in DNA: TGTGCCAGCAGCTTAGGGTGGGGCAGGGACAATGAGCAGTTCTTC.

The DNA of the CDR3 is TGTGCCAGCAGCCCCCACCGCGGGACAGGGAATTCACCCCTCCACTTT. Translating it yields CASSPHRGTGNSPLHF. The gene calls are TRBV9 and TRBJ1-6; 9 bases agree with TRBD1. Germline CDR1 reads SGDLS; CDR2 reads YYNGEE. Trimming took 4 bases from V and 7 from J; bases not matched to a gene: 9. The CDR3 consists of 16 residues.

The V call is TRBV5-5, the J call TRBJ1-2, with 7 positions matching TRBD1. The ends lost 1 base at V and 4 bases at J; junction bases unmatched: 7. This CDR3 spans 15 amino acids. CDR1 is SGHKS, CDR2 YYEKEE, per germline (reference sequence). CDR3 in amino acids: CASSLFRDSSYGYTF. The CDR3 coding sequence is TGTGCCAGCAGCTTGTTCCGGGACAGCTCCTATGGCTACACCTTC.

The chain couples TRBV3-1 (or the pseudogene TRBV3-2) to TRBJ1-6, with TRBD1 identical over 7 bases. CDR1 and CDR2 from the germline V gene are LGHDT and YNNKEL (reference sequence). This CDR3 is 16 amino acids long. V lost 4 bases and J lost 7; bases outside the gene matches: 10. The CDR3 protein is CASSPRQGETNSPLHF. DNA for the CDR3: TGTGCCAGCAGCCCGCGACAGGGCGAGACAAATTCACCCCTCCACTTT.

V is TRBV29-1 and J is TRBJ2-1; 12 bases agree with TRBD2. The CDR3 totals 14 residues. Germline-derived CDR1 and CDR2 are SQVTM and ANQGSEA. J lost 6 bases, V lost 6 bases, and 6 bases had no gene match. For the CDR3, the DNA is TGCAGCGTAGGTGGACTAGCGGGAAGCAATGAGCAGTTCTTC. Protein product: CSVGGLAGSNEQFF.

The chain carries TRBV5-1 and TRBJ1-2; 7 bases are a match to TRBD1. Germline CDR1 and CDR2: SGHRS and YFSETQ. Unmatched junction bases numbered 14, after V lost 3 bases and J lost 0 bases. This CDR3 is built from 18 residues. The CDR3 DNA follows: TGCGCCAGCAGCTCCCCCAAGGGGGGACAGATAACTAACTATGGCTACACCTTC. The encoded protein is CASSSPKGGQITNYGYTF.

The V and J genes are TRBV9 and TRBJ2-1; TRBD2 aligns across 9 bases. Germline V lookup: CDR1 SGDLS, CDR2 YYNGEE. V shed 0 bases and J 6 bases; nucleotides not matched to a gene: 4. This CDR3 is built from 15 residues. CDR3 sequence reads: CASSVDLAGINEQFF. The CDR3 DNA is TGTGCCAGCAGCGTAGACCTAGCGGGGATCAATGAGCAGTTCTTC.

CDR3 amino acids: CSVWDRNTEAFF. The CDR3, as DNA: TGCAGCGTTTGGGACAGGAACACTGAAGCTTTCTTT. This chain links TRBV29-1 with TRBJ1-1, with 7 nucleotides matching TRBD1. The CDR3 has 12 amino acids. Per germline, CDR1 SQVTM and CDR2 ANQGSEA. V trimming: 5 bases; J trimming: 1 base; junction bases outside the gene matches: 1.

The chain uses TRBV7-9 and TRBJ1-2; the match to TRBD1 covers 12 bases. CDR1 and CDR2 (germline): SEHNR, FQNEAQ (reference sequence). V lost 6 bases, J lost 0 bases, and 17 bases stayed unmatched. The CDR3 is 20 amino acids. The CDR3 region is CASSRDRGPVWVQANYGYTF. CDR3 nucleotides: TGTGCCAGCAGTAGGGACAGGGGGCCGGTTTGGGTTCAAGCTAACTATGGCTACACCTTC. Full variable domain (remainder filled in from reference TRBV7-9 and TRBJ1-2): DTGVSQNPRHKITKRGQNVTFRCDPISEHNRLYWYRQTLGQGPEFLTYFQNEAQLEKSRLLSDRFSAERPKGSFSTLEIQRTEQGDSAMYLCASSRDRGPVWVQANYGYTFGSGTRLTVV.

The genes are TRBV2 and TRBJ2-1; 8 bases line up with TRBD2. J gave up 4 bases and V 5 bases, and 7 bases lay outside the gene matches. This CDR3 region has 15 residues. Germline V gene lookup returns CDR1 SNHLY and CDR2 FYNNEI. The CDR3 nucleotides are TGTGCCAGCAGTACACCCGGGACTAGATACAATGAGCAGTTCTTC. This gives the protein CASSTPGTRYNEQFF.